The rows below give T cell receptor beta chains drawn from one sample of a study of cytomegalovirus exposure and HLA in healthy donors. The assay was immunoSEQ multiplex PCR, and TCRdb's table has in-frame clones only and misses some. The sample has about 160,000 clones; 70% to 80% are singletons. Material: PBMCs. The receptors were gathered from a woman between 50 and 59 years old in good health and CMV-seronegative. The CDR3 runs from the conserved cysteine through the conserved F or W. D genes are given only for firm matches. Rows give clone size only sometimes, using once, few, many, or a class for an expanded clone.

CDR3 protein | V gene | D gene | clone size | J gene
CATSGYDSPLHF | TRBV10-2 | NA | once | TRBJ1-6
CASRPPGHDNQPQHF | TRBV19 | NA | NA | TRBJ1-5
CASSLTGNTEALF | TRBV5-1 | NA | NA | TRBJ1-1
CASRTGTGVLEQYF | TRBV6-6 | TRBD1 | NA | NA
CASSSRGSGVNGYTF | TRBV6-5 | TRBD1 | NA | TRBJ1-2
CASSEAAGSNQPQHF | TRBV6-1 | NA | NA | TRBJ1-5
CASSDFGHSPLHF | TRBV6-4 | NA | NA | TRBJ1-6
CASSEGQGAYSPLHF | TRBV9 | TRBD1 | NA | TRBJ1-6
CASSVELARSSYNEQFF | TRBV9 | TRBD2 | NA | TRBJ2-1
CASSLLSTGTVYGYTF | TRBV28 | NA | once | TRBJ1-2
CASSLALAGGETQYF | TRBV5-1 | TRBD2 | once | TRBJ2-5
CATSRELEESYGYTF | TRBV15 | NA | NA | TRBJ1-2
CSVDHSGGAGANVLTF | TRBV29-1 | TRBD2 | NA | TRBJ2-6
CASSLVAGRLETQYF | TRBV7-2 | TRBD2 | NA | TRBJ2-5
CASSLSGAINYGYTF | TRBV28 | NA | NA | TRBJ1-2
CASSLDSYNSPLHF | TRBV5-4 | NA | NA | TRBJ1-6